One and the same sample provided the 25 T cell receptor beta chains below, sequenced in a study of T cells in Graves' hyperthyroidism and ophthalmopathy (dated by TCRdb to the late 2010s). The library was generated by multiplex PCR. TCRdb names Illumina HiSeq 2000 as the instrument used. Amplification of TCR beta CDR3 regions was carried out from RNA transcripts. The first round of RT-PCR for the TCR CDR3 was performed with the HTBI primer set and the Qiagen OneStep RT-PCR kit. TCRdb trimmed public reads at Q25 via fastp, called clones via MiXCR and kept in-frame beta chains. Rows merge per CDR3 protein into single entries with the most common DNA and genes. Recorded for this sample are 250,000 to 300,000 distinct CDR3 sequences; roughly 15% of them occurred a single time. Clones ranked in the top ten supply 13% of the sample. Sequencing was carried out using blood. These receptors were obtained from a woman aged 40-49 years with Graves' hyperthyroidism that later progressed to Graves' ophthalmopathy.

CDR3 protein: CSARVPAYRGDTQYF. The CDR3 DNA sequence: TGCAGTGCTAGGGTTCCGGCCTATAGGGGAGATACGCAGTATTTT. This rearrangement joins TRBV20-1 to TRBJ2-3, with D maybe TRBD1 (5 bases). The CDR3 has 15 residues. V shed 3 bases and J shed 5 bases, with 18 bases lying between them. CDR1 is DFQATT, CDR2 SNEGSKA, per germline (reference sequence).

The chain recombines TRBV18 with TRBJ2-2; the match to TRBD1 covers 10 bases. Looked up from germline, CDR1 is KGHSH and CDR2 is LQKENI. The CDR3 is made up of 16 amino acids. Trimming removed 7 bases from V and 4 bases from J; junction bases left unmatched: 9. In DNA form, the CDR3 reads TGTGCCAGCTTAGTCGACAGGGGGCGCGGCACCGGGGAGCTGTTTTTT. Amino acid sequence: CASLVDRGRGTGELFF.

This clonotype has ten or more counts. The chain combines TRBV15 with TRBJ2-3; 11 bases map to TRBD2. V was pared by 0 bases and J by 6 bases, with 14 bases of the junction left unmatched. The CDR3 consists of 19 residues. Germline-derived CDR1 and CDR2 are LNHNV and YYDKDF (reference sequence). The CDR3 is CATSRDLGTSGSSVDTQYF. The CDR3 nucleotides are TGTGCCACCAGCAGAGATCTCGGTACTAGCGGGAGCTCGGTGGATACGCAGTATTTT.

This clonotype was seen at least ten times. Here the CDR3 reads CASSLVVGEQFF. The CDR3 nucleotides read TGTGCCAGCAGCTTAGTCGTAGGTGAGCAGTTCTTC. This chain joins TRBV11-2 and TRBJ2-1; D gene ambiguous. In germline, CDR1 is SGHAT, CDR2 FQNNGV. This CDR3 is built from 12 residues. The ends were cut back, 1 base at V and 9 bases at J, with 7 bases in the middle.

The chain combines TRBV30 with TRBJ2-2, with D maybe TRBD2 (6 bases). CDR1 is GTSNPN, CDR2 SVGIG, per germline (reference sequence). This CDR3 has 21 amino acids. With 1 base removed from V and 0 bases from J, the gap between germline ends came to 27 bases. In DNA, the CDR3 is TGTGCCTGGAGTGCCGACCTTTGGGCAAGGGGAGGTGCGACGAACACCGGGGAGCTGTTTTTT. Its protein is CAWSADLWARGGATNTGELFF.

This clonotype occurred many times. CDR3 DNA sequence: TGTGCCAGCAGTTACCTGACTAGTGGTCGGTTCTACGAGCAGTACTTC. Translating gives CASSYLTSGRFYEQYF. The chain combines TRBV6-5 with TRBJ2-7; weak D call: TRBD2 (6 bases). The CDR3 runs to 16 residues. With 2 bases removed from V and 3 bases from J, the gap between germline ends came to 17 bases. Germline CDR1 MNHEY, CDR2 SVGAGI.

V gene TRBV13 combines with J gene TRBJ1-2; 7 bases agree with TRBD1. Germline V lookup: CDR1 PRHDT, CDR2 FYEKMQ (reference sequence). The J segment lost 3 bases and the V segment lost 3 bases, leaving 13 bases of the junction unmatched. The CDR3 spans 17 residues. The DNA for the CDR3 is TGTGCCAGCAGCTTGAACAGGGGATATTTTTCTTACTATGGCTACACCTTC. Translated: CASSLNRGYFSYYGYTF.

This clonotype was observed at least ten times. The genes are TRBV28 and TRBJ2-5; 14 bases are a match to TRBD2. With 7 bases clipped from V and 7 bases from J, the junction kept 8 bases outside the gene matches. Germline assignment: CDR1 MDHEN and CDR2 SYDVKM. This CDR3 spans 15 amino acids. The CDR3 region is CASTMTSGGGVTQYF. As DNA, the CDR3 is TGTGCCAGCACCATGACTAGCGGGGGGGGGGTGACCCAGTACTTC.

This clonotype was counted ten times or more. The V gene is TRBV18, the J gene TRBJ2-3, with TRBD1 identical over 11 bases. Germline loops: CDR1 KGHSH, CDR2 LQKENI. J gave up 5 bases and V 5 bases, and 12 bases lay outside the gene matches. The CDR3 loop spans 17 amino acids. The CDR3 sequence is CASSKSAGQGAGDTQYF. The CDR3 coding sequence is TGTGCCAGCTCAAAAAGCGCTGGACAGGGGGCTGGAGATACGCAGTATTTT.

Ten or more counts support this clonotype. CDR3 sequence: CASSLPTGRAYTEAFF. CDR3 DNA: TGCGCCAGCAGCCTACCGACAGGCCGTGCGTACACTGAAGCTTTCTTT. The V call is TRBV4-1, the J call TRBJ1-1, with D perhaps TRBD1 (6 bases). From germline, CDR1 is MGHRA and CDR2 YSYEKL. V was pared by 4 bases and J by 3 bases, with 18 bases between. The CDR3 is made up of 16 amino acids.

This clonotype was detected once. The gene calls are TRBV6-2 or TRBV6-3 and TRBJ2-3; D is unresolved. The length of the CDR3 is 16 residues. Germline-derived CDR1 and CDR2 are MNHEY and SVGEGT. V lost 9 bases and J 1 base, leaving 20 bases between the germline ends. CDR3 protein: CASPPAPGQGTDTQYF. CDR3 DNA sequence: TGTGCCAGTCCTCCCGCGCCGGGCCAGGGCACAGATACGCAGTATTTT.

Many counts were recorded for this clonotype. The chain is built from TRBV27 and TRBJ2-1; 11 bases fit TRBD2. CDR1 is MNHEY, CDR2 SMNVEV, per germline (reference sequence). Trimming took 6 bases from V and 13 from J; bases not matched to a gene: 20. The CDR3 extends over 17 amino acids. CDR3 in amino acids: CASRHVGGTSGNKLQFF. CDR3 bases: TGTGCCAGCAGACACGTGGGAGGGACTAGCGGAAACAAACTTCAGTTCTTC.

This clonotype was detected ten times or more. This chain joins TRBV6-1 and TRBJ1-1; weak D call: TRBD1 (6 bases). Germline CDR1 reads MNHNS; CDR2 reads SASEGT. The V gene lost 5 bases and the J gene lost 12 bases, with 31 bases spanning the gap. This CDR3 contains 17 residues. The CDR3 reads CASSPGGGTNSPRRTFF. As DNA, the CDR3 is TGTGCCAGCAGTCCCGGCGGCGGGACAAACAGCCCGCGTAGAACTTTCTTT.

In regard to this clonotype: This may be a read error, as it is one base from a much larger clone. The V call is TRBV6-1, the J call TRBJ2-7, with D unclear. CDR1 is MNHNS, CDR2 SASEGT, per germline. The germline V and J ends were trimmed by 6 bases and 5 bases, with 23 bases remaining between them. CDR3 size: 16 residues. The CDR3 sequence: CASRRMPGPSAHEQYF. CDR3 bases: TGTGCCAGCAGGAGGATGCCGGGCCCCAGTGCCCACGAGCAGTACTTC.

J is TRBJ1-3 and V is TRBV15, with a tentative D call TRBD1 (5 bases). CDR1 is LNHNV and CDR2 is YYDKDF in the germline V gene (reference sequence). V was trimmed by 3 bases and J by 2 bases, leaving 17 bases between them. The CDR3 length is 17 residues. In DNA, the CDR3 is TGTGCCACCAGCAGTGAAATAGGGGCTTACGCTGGAAACACCATATATTTT. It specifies CATSSEIGAYAGNTIYF.

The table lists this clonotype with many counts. The CDR3 protein is CASSERQGLEKLFF. CDR3 in DNA: TGTGCCAGCAGTGAAAGGCAGGGCCTTGAAAAACTGTTTTTT. The chain couples TRBV6-1 to TRBJ1-4, with D perhaps matching TRBD1 (5 bases). CDR1 and CDR2 from the germline V gene are MNHNS and SASEGT. This CDR3 is built from 14 residues. Trimming took off 2 bases at V and 7 bases at J, with 11 bases between the two ends.

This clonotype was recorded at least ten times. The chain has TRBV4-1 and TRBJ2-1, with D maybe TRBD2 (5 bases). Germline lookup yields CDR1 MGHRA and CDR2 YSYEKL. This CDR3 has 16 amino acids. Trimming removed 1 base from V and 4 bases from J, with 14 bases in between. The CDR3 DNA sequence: TGCGCCAGCAGCCAAGGTTTCGAGCGGAGATACAATGAGCAGTTCTTC. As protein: CASSQGFERRYNEQFF.

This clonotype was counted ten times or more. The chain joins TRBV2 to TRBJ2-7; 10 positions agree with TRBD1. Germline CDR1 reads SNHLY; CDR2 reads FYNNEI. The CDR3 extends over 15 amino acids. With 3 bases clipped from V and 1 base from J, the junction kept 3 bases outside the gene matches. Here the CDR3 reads CASSEPGQGSYEQYF. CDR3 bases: TGTGCCAGCAGTGAGCCGGGACAGGGGTCCTACGAGCAGTACTTC.

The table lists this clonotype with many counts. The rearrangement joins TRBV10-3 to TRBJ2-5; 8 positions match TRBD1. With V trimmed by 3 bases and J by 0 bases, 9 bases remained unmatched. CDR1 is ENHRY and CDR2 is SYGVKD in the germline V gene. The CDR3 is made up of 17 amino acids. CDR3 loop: CAISDTGTGLYQETQYF. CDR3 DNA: TGTGCCATCAGTGACACCGGGACAGGATTGTACCAAGAGACCCAGTACTTC.

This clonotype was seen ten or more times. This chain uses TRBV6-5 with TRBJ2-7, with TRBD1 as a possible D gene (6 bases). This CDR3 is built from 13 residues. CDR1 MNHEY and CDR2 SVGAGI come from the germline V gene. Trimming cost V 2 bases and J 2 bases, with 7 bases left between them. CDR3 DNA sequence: TGTGCCAGCAGTTACAGGGGGACCTACGAGCAGTACTTC. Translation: CASSYRGTYEQYF.

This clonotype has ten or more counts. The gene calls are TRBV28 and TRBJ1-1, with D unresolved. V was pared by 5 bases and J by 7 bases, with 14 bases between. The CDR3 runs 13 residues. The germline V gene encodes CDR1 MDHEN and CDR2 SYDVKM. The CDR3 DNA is TGTGCCAGCAGTGGACGCCTTCGGGATGAAGCTTTCTTT. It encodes CASSGRLRDEAFF.

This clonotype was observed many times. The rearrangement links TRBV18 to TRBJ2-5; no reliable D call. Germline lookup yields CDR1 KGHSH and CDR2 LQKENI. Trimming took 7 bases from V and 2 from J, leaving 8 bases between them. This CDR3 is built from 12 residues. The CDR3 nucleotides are TGTGCCAGCTATCATTCGCAAGAGACCCAGTACTTC. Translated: CASYHSQETQYF.

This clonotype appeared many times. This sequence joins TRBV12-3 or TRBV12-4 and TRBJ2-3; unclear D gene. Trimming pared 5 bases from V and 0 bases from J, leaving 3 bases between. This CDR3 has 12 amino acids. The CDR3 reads CASSQSTDTQYF. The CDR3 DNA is TGTGCCAGCAGTCAAAGCACAGATACGCAGTATTTT.

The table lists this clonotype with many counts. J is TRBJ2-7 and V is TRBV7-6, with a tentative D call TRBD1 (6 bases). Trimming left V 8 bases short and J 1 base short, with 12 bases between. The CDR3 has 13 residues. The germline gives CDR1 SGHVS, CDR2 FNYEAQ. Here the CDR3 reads CASSGTLSYEQYF. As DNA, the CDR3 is TGTGCCAGCTCGGGGACACTTTCCTACGAGCAGTACTTC.

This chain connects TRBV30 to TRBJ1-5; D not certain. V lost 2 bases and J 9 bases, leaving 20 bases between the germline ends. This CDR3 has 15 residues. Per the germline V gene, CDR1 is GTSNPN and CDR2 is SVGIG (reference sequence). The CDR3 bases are TGTGCCTGGAGTACCCCGGCGACATTTCGTTGGCCCCAGCATTTT. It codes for CAWSTPATFRWPQHF. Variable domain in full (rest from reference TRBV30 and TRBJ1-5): SQTIHQWPATLVQPVGSPLSLECTVEGTSNPNLYWYRQAAGRGLQLLFYSVGIGQISSEVPQNLSASRPQDRQFILSSKKLLLSDSGFYLCAWSTPATFRWPQHFGDGTRLSIL.